What follows is one T cell receptor beta chain and its context. The data were obtained in a study of shared clonotypes between healthy human individuals. Trimming removed 1 base from V and 2 bases from J, with 9 bases in between. The CDR3 runs 14 residues. Germline V CDR1 and CDR2: SGHTA, FQGNSA. In the original analysis: Filtering differed for immunoSEQ, which gave only junction sequences without quality scores. This table comes from immunoSEQ multiplex PCR, and its TCRdb copy is limited to in-frame clones, with some not included. That table furnishes V, J and clone size, whereas the DNA furnished D and trimming. Of 450,000 or so clones in the sample, roughly four fifths were seen once.

The sequenced sample was PBMCs. The TCR was taken from a woman between 40 and 55 years old in good health. Some clones in this sample may be carry-over from other donors' samples. The V call is TRBV7-2, the J call TRBJ2-7; D is unresolved. The CDR3 DNA follows: TGTGCCAGCAGCTTAGTGGCTTCAGCCTACGAGCAGTACTTC. It specifies CASSLVASAYEQYF.